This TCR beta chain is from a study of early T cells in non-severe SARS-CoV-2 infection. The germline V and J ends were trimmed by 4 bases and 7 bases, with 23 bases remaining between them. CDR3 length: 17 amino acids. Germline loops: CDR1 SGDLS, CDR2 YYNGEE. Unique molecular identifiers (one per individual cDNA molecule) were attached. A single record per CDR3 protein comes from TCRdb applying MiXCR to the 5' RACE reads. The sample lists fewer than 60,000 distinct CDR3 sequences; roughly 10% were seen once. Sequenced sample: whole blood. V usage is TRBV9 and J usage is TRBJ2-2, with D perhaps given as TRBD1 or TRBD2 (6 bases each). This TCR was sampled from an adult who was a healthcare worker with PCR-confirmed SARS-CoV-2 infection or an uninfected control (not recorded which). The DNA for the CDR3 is TGTGCCAGCAGCCCATCGGGGGCCCTCCAAAGAGGCGGGGAGCTGTTTTTT. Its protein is CASSPSGALQRGGELFF.